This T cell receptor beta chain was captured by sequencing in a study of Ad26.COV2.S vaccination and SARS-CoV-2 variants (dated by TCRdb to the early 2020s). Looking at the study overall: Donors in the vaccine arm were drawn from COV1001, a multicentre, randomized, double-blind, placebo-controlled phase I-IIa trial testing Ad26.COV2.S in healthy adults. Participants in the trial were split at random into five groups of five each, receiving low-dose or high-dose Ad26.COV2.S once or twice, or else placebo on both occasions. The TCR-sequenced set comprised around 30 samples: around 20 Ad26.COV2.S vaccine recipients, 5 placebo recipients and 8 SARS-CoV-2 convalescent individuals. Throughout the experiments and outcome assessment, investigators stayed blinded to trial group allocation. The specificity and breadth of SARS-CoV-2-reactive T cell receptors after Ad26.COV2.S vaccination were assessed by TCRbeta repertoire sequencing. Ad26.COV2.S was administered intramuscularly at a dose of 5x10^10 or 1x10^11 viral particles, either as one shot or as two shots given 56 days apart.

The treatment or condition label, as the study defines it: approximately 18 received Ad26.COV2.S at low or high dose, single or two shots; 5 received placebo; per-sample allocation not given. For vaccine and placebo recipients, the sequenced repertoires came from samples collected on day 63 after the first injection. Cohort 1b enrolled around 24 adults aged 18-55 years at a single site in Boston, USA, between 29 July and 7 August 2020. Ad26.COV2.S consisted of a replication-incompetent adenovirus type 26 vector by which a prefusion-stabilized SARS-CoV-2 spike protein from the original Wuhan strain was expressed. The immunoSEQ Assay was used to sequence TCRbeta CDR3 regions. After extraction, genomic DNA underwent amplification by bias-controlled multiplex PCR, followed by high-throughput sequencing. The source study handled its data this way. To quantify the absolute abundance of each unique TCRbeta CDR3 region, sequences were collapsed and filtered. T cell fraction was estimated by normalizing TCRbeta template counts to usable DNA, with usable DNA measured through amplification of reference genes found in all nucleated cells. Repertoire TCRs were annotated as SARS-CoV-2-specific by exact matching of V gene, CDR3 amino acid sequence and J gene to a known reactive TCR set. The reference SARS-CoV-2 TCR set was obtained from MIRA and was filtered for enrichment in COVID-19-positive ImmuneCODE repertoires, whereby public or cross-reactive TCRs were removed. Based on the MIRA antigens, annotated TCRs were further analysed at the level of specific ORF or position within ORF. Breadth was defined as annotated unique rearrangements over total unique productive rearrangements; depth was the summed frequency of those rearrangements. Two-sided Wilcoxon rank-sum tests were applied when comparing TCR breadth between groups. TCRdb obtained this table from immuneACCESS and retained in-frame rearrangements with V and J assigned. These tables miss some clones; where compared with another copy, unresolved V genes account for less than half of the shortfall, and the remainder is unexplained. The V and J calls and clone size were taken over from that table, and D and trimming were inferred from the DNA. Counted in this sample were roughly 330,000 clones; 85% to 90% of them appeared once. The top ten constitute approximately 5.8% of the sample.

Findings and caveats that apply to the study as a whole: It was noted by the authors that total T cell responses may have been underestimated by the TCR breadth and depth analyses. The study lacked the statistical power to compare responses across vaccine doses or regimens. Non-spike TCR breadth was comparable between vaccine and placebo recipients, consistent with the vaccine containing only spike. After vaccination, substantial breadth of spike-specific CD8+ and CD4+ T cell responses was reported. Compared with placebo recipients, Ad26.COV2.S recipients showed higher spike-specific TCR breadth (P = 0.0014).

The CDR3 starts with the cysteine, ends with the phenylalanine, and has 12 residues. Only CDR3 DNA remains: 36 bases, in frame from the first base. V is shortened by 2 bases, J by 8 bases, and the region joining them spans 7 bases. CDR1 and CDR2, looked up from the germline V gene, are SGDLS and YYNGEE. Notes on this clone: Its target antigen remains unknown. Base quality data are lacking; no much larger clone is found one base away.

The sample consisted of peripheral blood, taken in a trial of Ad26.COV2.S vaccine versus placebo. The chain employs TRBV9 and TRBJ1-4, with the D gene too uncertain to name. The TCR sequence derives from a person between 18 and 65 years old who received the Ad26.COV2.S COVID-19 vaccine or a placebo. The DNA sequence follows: TGTGCCAGCAGCGTCTACGGGGAAAAACTGTTTTTT. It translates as CASSVYGEKLFF.